This passage covers 11 T cell receptor beta chains from one sample sequenced in a study of spatial heterogeneity in lung cancer. TCRdb reprocessed the 5' RACE reads via MiXCR and lists one record per CDR3 protein. This table has 25,000 to 30,000 distinct CDR3 sequences, approximately 6.9% appearing once. Their target antigens are unknown. Indicated time point: sample taken at primary tumor resection. General study findings and limits: Tumor mutation count correlated with how many alpha and beta TCRs expanded intratumorally.

The material was lung tumor tissue, obtained at surgery. These receptors were obtained from a male donor with early-stage non-small cell lung cancer.

The CDR3 spells CASSLSSIPPTQYF. As DNA, the CDR3 is TGTGCCAGCAGTTTATCCTCCATCCCCCCAACGCAGTATTTT. This chain links TRBV12-3 or TRBV12-4 with TRBJ2-3; no definite D call. This CDR3 region has 14 residues. The V gene lost 2 bases and the J gene lost 9 bases, with 15 bases spanning the gap.

This clonotype has ten or more counts. The chain recombines TRBV6-7 with TRBJ2-1; TRBD1 is a possible D gene (5 bases). TRBV6-7 carries the ORF label, with uncertain function. V lost 4 bases, J lost 5 bases, and 6 bases lay in between. This CDR3 has 12 residues. As DNA, the CDR3 is TGTGCCAGCAGTTCCAGGGACAATGAGCAGTTCTTC. Translating gives CASSSRDNEQFF.

The chain uses TRBV9 and TRBJ2-3; TRBD1 matches at 8 bases. The germline V gene encodes CDR1 SGDLS and CDR2 YYNGEE. The length of the CDR3 is 16 residues. V shed 4 bases, J shed 8 bases, and the junction held 15 bases outside the gene matches. CDR3 coding DNA: TGTGCCAGCAGCCCAGGGGGCGGGGCGTGGAAGGGTACGCAGTATTTT. It yields the protein CASSPGGGAWKGTQYF.

This clonotype was detected many times. The J gene is TRBJ1-4, the V gene TRBV5-1; no definite D call. The CDR3 covers 15 residues. The V end lost 0 bases, the J end lost 6 bases, and 12 bases lay between the germline ends. The germline gives CDR1 SGHRS, CDR2 YFSETQ. The CDR3, as DNA: TGCGCCAGCAGCTTGGCGGACGGAAGGGATGAAAAACTGTTTTTT. Residues: CASSLADGRDEKLFF.

This clonotype appeared many times. The chain is built from TRBV7-2 and TRBJ1-6; D possibly corresponds to TRBD1 (6 bases). Trimming left V 4 bases short and J 9 bases short, with 16 bases between. Germline CDR1 is SGHTA and CDR2 is FQGNSA. The CDR3 loop spans 15 amino acids. CDR3 region: CASSWEPGATSPLHF. The CDR3 nucleotides read TGTGCCAGCAGCTGGGAACCAGGGGCTACTTCACCCCTCCACTTT.

In its sample, this clonotype was seen many times. This chain connects TRBV6-2 or TRBV6-3 to TRBJ1-2; D gene uncertain. CDR3 length equals 13 residues. Trimming cost V 2 bases and J 0 bases, with 4 bases left between them. Germline V gene lookup returns CDR1 MNHEY and CDR2 SVGEGT. The CDR3 nucleotides are TGTGCCAGCAGTTACCGAACTAACTATGGCTACACCTTC. It specifies CASSYRTNYGYTF.

This clonotype has at least ten counts. This chain connects TRBV6-5 to TRBJ2-7, with 9 bases lining up with TRBD1. V shed 6 bases, J shed 5 bases, and the junction held 8 bases outside the gene matches. Germline-derived CDR1 and CDR2 are MNHEY and SVGAGI. The CDR3 extends over 14 amino acids. DNA for the CDR3: TGTGCCAGCAGAACCCTGGGGGACAGGGACGAGCAGTACTTC. Protein: CASRTLGDRDEQYF.

This clonotype came up many times. The rearrangement uses TRBV3-1 and TRBJ2-3, with D perhaps TRBD2 (5 bases). Germline CDR1 reads LGHDT; CDR2 reads YNNKEL (reference sequence). Trimming pared 4 bases from V and 5 bases from J, leaving 7 bases between. The CDR3 consists of 12 residues. In nucleotides, the CDR3 is TGTGCCAGCAGCCGAGGGCGAGATACGCAGTATTTT. Residues: CASSRGRDTQYF.

This clonotype was seen only a few times. The rearrangement uses TRBV15 and TRBJ1-6, with D unresolved. Germline V gene sequence: CDR1 LNHNV, CDR2 YYDKDF (reference sequence). The CDR3 runs to 13 residues. The V and J ends lost 2 bases and 7 bases respectively, with 6 bases between them. CDR3 protein: CATSRNTNSPLHF. In DNA form, the CDR3 reads TGTGCCACCAGCAGAAATACCAATTCACCCCTCCACTTT. The full variable domain, in which reference TRBV15 and TRBJ1-6 provide the parts outside the CDR3, is DAMVIQNPRYQVTQFGKPVTLSCSQTLNHNVMYWYQQKSSQAPKLLFHYYDKDFNNEADTPDNFQSRRPNTSFCFLDIRSPGLGDTAMYLCATSRNTNSPLHFGNGTRLTVT.

In its sample, this clonotype was seen many times. J is TRBJ2-3 and V is TRBV3-1; D uncertain. CDR1 and CDR2 from the germline V gene are LGHDT and YNNKEL (reference sequence). The CDR3 consists of 11 residues. Trimming pared 1 base from V and 7 bases from J, leaving 3 bases between. CDR3 nucleotide sequence: TGTGCCAGCAGCCAAGTCAATACGCAGTATTTT. This codes for CASSQVNTQYF.

This clonotype has more than one count but fewer than ten. V gene TRBV18 combines with J gene TRBJ1-3; D remains unclear. Germline V gives CDR1 KGHSH, CDR2 LQKENI. The V end was cut by 5 bases, the J end by 0 bases, with 5 bases between. The length of the CDR3 is 13 residues. Written as DNA, the CDR3 is TGTGCCAGCTCATACTCCTCTGGAAACACCATATATTTT. It specifies CASSYSSGNTIYF.